This T cell receptor (beta chain) was captured by sequencing in a study of Ad26.COV2.S vaccination and SARS-CoV-2 variants. The treatment denotes: approximately 18 received Ad26.COV2.S at low or high dose, single or two shots; about 5 received placebo; per-sample allocation not given. It was on day 63 after the first vaccine or placebo injection that samples were taken. CDR1 and CDR2 (germline): SEHNR, FQNEAQ (reference sequence). The trim removed 2 bases at V and 5 bases at J, leaving 4 bases unmatched. The CDR3 runs to 15 residues. Study results and limitations: Reported findings describe substantial breadth in spike-specific CD8+ and CD4+ T cell responses following vaccination.

In the case of this clone: Its antigen is unknown.

Libraries were prepared by immunoSEQ multiplex PCR; TCRdb keeps only in-frame clonotypes and omits some of them. The repertoire holds 300,000 to 400,000 clones, with roughly 90% as singletons. The chain joins TRBV7-9 to TRBJ2-1, with 9 bases lining up with TRBD2. The TCR sequence derives from a person between 18 and 65 years old who received the Ad26.COV2.S COVID-19 vaccine or a placebo. The source material was peripheral blood, sampled in a trial of Ad26.COV2.S vaccine versus placebo. CDR3 residues: CASSLMSGGNNEQFF. For the CDR3, the DNA is TGTGCCAGCAGCTTAATGAGCGGGGGGAACAATGAGCAGTTCTTC.